Following are 13 T cell receptor beta chains from one sample sequenced in a study of control samples from healthy donors and cancer patients. TCRdb keeps only in-frame clones here, not all; method: immunoSEQ multiplex PCR. The data show roughly 160,000 clones, about 91% seen once. Sequenced sample: blood. The receptors come from a woman in her thirties in good health.

This clone came up many times. This sequence joins TRBV7-9 and TRBJ1-5; tentative D call: TRBD1 (6 bases). The CDR3 sequence is 15 residues long. Between the trimmed V and J ends, which lost 5 bases and 3 bases, there was a span of 14 bases. The germline V gene encodes CDR1 SEHNR and CDR2 FQNEAQ (reference sequence). CDR3 bases: TGTGCCAGCAGCCCAGCGGGGGGCCCCAATCAGCCCCAGCATTTT. Amino acids: CASSPAGGPNQPQHF. Using reference TRBV7-9 and TRBJ1-5 for the parts outside the CDR3, the full variable domain is DTGVSQNPRHKITKRGQNVTFRCDPISEHNRLYWYRQTLGQGPEFLTYFQNEAQLEKSRLLSDRFSAERPKGSFSTLEIQRTEQGDSAMYLCASSPAGGPNQPQHFGDGTRLSIL.

The V call is TRBV5-4, the J call TRBJ1-2; D is unclear. Per germline, CDR1 SGHNT and CDR2 YYREEE (reference sequence). The CDR3 consists of 15 residues. The germline V and J ends were trimmed by 0 bases and 0 bases, with 9 bases remaining between them. Written as DNA, the CDR3 is TGTGCCAGCAGCTTGGTTGGCGGATCTAACTATGGCTACACCTTC. This translates into CASSLVGGSNYGYTF.

The chain is built from TRBV21-1 and TRBJ2-2; whether TRBD1, the table's D call, matches the DNA was not checked. TRBV21-1 is a listed pseudogene. The CDR3 contains 15 residues. The CDR3 region has the DNA TGTGCCAGCAGCAGCCGATTAACAGGGGCCGGGGAGCTGTTTTTT. Translating it yields CASSSRLTGAGELFF.

This rearrangement joins TRBV5-5 to TRBJ2-3; the D is unclear. The V gene lost 0 bases and the J gene lost 0 bases, with 17 bases spanning the gap. Germline CDR1 is SGHKS and CDR2 is YYEKEE (reference sequence). The CDR3 contains 18 residues. The CDR3 region has the DNA TGTGCCAGCAGCTTGGGGTGGATGACGGAATCTAGCACAGATACGCAGTATTTT. Translating gives CASSLGWMTESSTDTQYF. The whole variable domain, remainder taken from reference TRBV5-5 and TRBJ2-3, is DAGVTQSPTHLIKTRGQQVTLRCSPISGHKSVSWYQQVLGQGPQFIFQYYEKEERGRGNFPDRFSARQFPNYSSELNVNALLLGDSALYLCASSLGWMTESSTDTQYFGPGTRLTVL.

The chain employs TRBV18 and TRBJ1-2, with 7 bases matching TRBD1. The V segment lost 2 bases and the J segment 4 bases; nucleotides outside the gene matches: 1. CDR1 and CDR2 from the germline V gene are KGHSH and LQKENI. The CDR3 length is 13 residues. The CDR3 DNA follows: TGTGCCAGCTCACCATGGGACAGCTATGGCTACACCTTC. Translated, it gives CASSPWDSYGYTF. The full variable domain, rest sourced from reference TRBV18 and TRBJ1-2, is NAGVMQNPRHLVRRRGQEARLRCSPMKGHSHVYWYRQLPEEGLKFMVYLQKENIIDESGMPKERFSAEFPKEGPSILRIQQVVRGDSAAYFCASSPWDSYGYTFGSGTRLTVV.

The table lists this clone with a count of one. This chain uses TRBV10-3 with TRBJ1-1, with unresolved D. Trimming stripped 2 bases from V and 1 base from J, with 5 bases between. Per the germline V gene, CDR1 is ENHRY and CDR2 is SYGVKD. The CDR3 is 13 residues long. The CDR3 bases are TGTGCCATCAGTGAGACTCCGAACACTGAAGCTTTCTTT. As protein: CAISETPNTEAFF.

The J gene is TRBJ2-3, the V gene TRBV6-5; 8 nucleotides agree with TRBD1. This CDR3 contains 15 residues. V dropped 0 bases and J dropped 4; count of bases not matched to a gene: 3. Germline V lookup: CDR1 MNHEY, CDR2 SVGAGI. CDR3 sequence: CASSYSDRVADTQYF. The DNA for the CDR3 is TGTGCCAGCAGTTACTCGGACAGGGTGGCAGATACGCAGTATTTT.

The gene calls are TRBV28 and TRBJ2-2; D remains unclear. This CDR3 contains 13 residues. Trimming cost V 4 bases and J 7 bases, with 10 bases left between them. Per the germline V gene, CDR1 is MDHEN and CDR2 is SYDVKM. As DNA, the CDR3 is TGTGCCAGCAGTTCAGGAATGGGCGGGGAGCTGTTTTTT. It encodes CASSSGMGGELFF. Together with reference TRBV28 and TRBJ2-2, the CDR3 gives the full variable domain: DVKVTQSSRYLVKRTGEKVFLECVQDMDHENMFWYRQDPGLGLRLIYFSYDVKMKEKGDIPEGYSVSREKKERFSLILESASTNQTSMYLCASSSGMGGELFFGEGSRLTVL.

V is TRBV15 and J is TRBJ1-2, with a weak D call TRBD1 (5 bases). This CDR3 contains 14 residues. The ends were cut back, 1 base at V and 7 bases at J, with 13 bases in the middle. Germline values: CDR1 LNHNV, CDR2 YYDKDF (reference sequence). In DNA, the CDR3 is TGTGCCACCAGCAGAGGGGAGGCAGGGAGTGGCTACACCTTC. The encoded protein is CATSRGEAGSGYTF.

V and J are TRBV6-5 and TRBJ2-7; maybe TRBD1 (6 bases). The V end was cut by 6 bases, the J end by 4 bases, with 10 bases between. From germline, CDR1 is MNHEY and CDR2 SVGAGI. This CDR3 is 12 amino acids long. The CDR3 is CASSFDRYEQYF. CDR3 coding DNA: TGTGCCAGCAGCTTCGACAGGTACGAGCAGTACTTC.

V and J are TRBV3-1 (or the pseudogene TRBV3-2) and TRBJ2-5; 8 nucleotides align to TRBD2. CDR1 is LGHDT and CDR2 is YNNKEL in the germline V gene (reference sequence). The CDR3 is made up of 15 amino acids. J gave up 2 bases and V 3 bases, and 5 bases lay outside the gene matches. The CDR3: CASSHLAGLQETQYF. The CDR3 nucleotides are TGTGCCAGCAGCCACTTAGCGGGACTACAAGAGACCCAGTACTTC.

V gene TRBV19 combines with J gene TRBJ1-5; a weak D match, TRBD1 (5 bases). This CDR3 is built from 15 residues. With 3 bases removed from V and 2 bases from J, the gap between germline ends came to 11 bases. Germline V gene sequence: CDR1 LNHDA, CDR2 SQIVND (reference sequence). The CDR3 DNA follows: TGTGCCAGTAGTATGGGCCCCAGGGGCAATCAGCCCCAGCATTTT. The encoded protein is CASSMGPRGNQPQHF.

V is TRBV21-1 and J is TRBJ2-6; the DNA was not used to check the table's D call, TRBD1. TRBV21-1 is described as a pseudogene. The length of the CDR3 is 17 residues. This CDR3 reads CASSPPWAPSGANVLTF. The CDR3 bases are TGTGCCAGCAGCCCCCCCTGGGCCCCATCTGGGGCCAACGTCCTGACTTTC.